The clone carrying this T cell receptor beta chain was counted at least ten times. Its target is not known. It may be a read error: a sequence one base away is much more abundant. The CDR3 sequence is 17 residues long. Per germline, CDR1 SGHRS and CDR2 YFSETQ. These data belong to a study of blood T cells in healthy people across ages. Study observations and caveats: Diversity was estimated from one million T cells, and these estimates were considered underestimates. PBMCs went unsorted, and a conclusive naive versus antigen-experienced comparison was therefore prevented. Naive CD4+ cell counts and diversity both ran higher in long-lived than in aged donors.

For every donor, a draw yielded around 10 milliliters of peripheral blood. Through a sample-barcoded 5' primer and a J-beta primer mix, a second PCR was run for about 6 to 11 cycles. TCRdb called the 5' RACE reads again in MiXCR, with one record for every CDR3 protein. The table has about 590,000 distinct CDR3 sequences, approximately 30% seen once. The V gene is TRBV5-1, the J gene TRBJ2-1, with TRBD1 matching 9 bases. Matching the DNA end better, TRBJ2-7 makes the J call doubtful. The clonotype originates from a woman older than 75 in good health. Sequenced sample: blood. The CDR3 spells CASSSSGTGISYNEQYF. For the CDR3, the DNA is TGCGCCAGCAGCTCCTCCGGGACAGGGATATCCTACAATGAGCAGTACTTC.